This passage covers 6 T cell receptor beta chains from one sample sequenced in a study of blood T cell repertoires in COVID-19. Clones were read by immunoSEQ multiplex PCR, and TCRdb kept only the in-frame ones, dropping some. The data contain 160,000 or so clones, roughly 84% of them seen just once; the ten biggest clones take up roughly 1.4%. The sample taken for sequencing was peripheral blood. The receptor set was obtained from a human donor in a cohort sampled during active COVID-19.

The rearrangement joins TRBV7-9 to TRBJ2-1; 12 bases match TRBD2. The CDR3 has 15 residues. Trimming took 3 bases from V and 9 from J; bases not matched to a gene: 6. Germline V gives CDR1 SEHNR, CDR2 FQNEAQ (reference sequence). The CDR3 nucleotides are TGTGCCAGCAGCTTGGCTAGCGGGGGGGCCCCTGAGCAGTTCTTC. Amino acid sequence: CASSLASGGAPEQFF.

The CDR3: CASSPAGTGVGELFF. The CDR3 bases are TGCGCCAGCAGTCCCGCCGGGACAGGGGTCGGGGAGCTGTTTTTT. This chain links TRBV10-1 with TRBJ2-2; 10 nucleotides agree with TRBD1. Germline V lookup: CDR1 WNHNN, CDR2 SYGVQD (reference sequence). J gave up 7 bases and V 5 bases, and 7 bases lay outside the gene matches. The CDR3 sequence is 15 residues long.

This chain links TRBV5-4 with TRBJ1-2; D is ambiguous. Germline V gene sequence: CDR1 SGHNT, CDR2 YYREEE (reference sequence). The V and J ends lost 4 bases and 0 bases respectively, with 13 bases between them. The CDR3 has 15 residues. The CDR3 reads CASSPALGPNYGYTF. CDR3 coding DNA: TGTGCCAGCAGCCCGGCACTAGGGCCTAACTATGGCTACACCTTC.

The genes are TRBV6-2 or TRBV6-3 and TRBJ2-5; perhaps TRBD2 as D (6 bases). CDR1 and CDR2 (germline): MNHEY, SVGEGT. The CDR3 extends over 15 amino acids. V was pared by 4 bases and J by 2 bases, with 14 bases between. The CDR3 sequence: CASSSLGEVQETQYF. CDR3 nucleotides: TGTGCCAGCAGTTCCCTGGGGGAGGTACAAGAGACCCAGTACTTC.

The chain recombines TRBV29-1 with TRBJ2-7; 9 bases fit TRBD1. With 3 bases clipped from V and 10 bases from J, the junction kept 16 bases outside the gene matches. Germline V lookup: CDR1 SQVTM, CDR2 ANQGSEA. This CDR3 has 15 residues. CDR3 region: CSVEWVDRGSREQYF. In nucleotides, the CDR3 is TGCAGCGTTGAGTGGGTGGACAGGGGTAGTCGTGAACAGTACTTC.

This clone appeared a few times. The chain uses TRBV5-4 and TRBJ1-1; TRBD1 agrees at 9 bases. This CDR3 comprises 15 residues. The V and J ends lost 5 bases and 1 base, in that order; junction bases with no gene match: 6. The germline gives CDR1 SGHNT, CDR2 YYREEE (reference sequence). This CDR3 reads CASSAGTGTNTEAFF. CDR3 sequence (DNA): TGTGCCAGCAGTGCCGGGACAGGGACGAACACTGAAGCTTTCTTT.